These 13 T cell receptor beta chains originate from one sample sequenced in a study of OX40 agonist ivuxolimab in advanced cancers. This table comes from immunoSEQ multiplex PCR, and its TCRdb copy is limited to in-frame clones, with some not included. Here the sample spans tens of thousands of clones, more than 75% being singletons. Specimen: CD4+ or CD8+ T cells sorted from blood, collected in a trial of the OX40 agonist ivuxolimab. The receptors were sampled from an adult with an advanced solid tumor such as melanoma, head and neck, liver or kidney cancer.

The rearrangement links TRBV28 to TRBJ2-7, with 10 bases identical to TRBD1. The germline V gene encodes CDR1 MDHEN and CDR2 SYDVKM. The CDR3 spans 17 residues. Unmatched junction bases numbered 10, after V lost 4 bases and J lost 1 base. The CDR3 loop reads CASSSVSRDRGSYEQYF. DNA of the CDR3: TGTGCCAGCAGTTCTGTCTCCCGGGACAGGGGTTCCTACGAGCAGTACTTC. Variable domain in full (rest from reference TRBV28 and TRBJ2-7): DVKVTQSSRYLVKRTGEKVFLECVQDMDHENMFWYRQDPGLGLRLIYFSYDVKMKEKGDIPEGYSVSREKKERFSLILESASTNQTSMYLCASSSVSRDRGSYEQYFGPGTRLTVT.

The rearrangement joins TRBV18 to TRBJ1-3; perhaps TRBD1 as D (5 bases). With 4 bases removed from V and 0 bases from J, the gap between germline ends came to 7 bases. The CDR3 contains 14 residues. The germline V gene has CDR1 KGHSH and CDR2 LQKENI. CDR3 region: CASSRDFSGNTIYF. Here the CDR3 DNA reads TGTGCCAGCTCACGGGACTTCTCTGGAAACACCATATATTTT.

This chain joins TRBV6-1 and TRBJ1-2; 9 bases are shared with TRBD1. Germline trimming cut 6 bases from V and 4 bases from J; bases unmatched to any gene: 6. CDR1 and CDR2 from the germline V gene are MNHNS and SASEGT. The CDR3 extends over 14 amino acids. The CDR3 DNA reads as TGTGCCAGCAGGGAAACAGGGGGCCCCTATGGCTACACCTTC. Translating gives CASRETGGPYGYTF.

The genes are TRBV13 and TRBJ1-1; perhaps TRBD1 as D (5 bases). This CDR3 is 14 amino acids long. Germline lookup yields CDR1 PRHDT and CDR2 FYEKMQ (reference sequence). The germline V and J ends were trimmed by 5 bases and 5 bases, with 15 bases remaining between them. CDR3 sequence reads: CASSPLGGGTEAFF. For the CDR3, the DNA is TGTGCCAGCAGCCCCTTGGGGGGAGGGACTGAAGCTTTCTTT.

This rearrangement joins TRBV14 to TRBJ1-6; perhaps TRBD1 as D (6 bases). The CDR3 contains 15 residues. V shed 4 bases and J shed 5 bases, with 12 bases lying between them. The germline V gene has CDR1 SGHDN and CDR2 FVKESK. The CDR3, as DNA: TGTGCCAGCAGCCCCCGGAGGGGGGATAATTCACCCCTCCACTTT. It encodes CASSPRRGDNSPLHF.

The chain uses TRBV29-1 and TRBJ2-1, with D uncertain. This CDR3 has 13 residues. Germline CDR1 SQVTM, CDR2 ANQGSEA. V lost 7 bases and J lost 7, with 17 bases in between. As DNA, the CDR3 is TGCAGCGCCGAAGGCGGAGTTGGAAATGAGCAGTTCTTC. It translates to CSAEGGVGNEQFF.

CDR3 region: CASSQVKLAGIYEQFF. The CDR3 region has the DNA TGTGCCAGCAGCCAAGTAAAACTAGCGGGTATCTATGAGCAGTTCTTC. The chain joins TRBV14 to TRBJ2-1; TRBD2 aligns across 9 bases. Germline assignment: CDR1 SGHDN and CDR2 FVKESK. V lost 1 base and J lost 8; bases outside the gene matches: 9. The CDR3 sequence is 16 residues long.

This clone was seen once. This chain links TRBV28 with TRBJ1-1; 10 nucleotides match TRBD1. Germline CDR1 is MDHEN and CDR2 is SYDVKM. The CDR3 length is 14 residues. The V and J ends lost 4 bases and 6 bases, in that order; junction bases with no gene match: 5. The CDR3 loop reads CASSSGQGWSEAFF. In nucleotides, the CDR3 is TGTGCCAGCAGTTCGGGACAGGGGTGGTCTGAAGCTTTCTTT.

This rearrangement joins TRBV28 to TRBJ1-4; D is unresolved. The CDR3 consists of 11 residues. V gave up 6 bases and J gave up 8 bases, with 7 bases separating them. The germline gives CDR1 MDHEN, CDR2 SYDVKM. CDR3 DNA: TGTGCCAGCAGGGCGACGGAAAAACTGTTTTTT. Its translation: CASRATEKLFF.

This clone has just a few counts. The V and J genes are TRBV7-9 and TRBJ2-1; 12 bases are shared with TRBD2. Germline CDR1 reads SEHNR; CDR2 reads FQNEAQ (reference sequence). The CDR3 consists of 18 residues. V gave up 1 base and J gave up 7 bases; unmatched junction bases: 11. The CDR3 loop reads CASSLETSGRRRANEQFF. The CDR3 bases are TGTGCCAGCAGCTTAGAGACTAGCGGGAGACGACGAGCGAATGAGCAGTTCTTC.

The rearrangement uses TRBV9 and TRBJ2-1; the D is unclear. The germline gives CDR1 SGDLS, CDR2 YYNGEE. Deletions cut 3 bases from V and 9 bases from J, with 13 bases between. The CDR3 sequence is 13 residues long. The CDR3 sequence is CASSAYSRGEQFF. The CDR3 DNA reads TGTGCCAGCAGCGCCTACAGTAGAGGTGAGCAGTTCTTC. The whole variable domain, filled in from reference TRBV9 and TRBJ2-1, reads DSGVTQTPKHLITATGQRVTLRCSPRSGDLSVYWYQQSLDQGLQFLIQYYNGEERAKGNILERFSAQQFPDLHSELNLSSLELGDSALYFCASSAYSRGEQFFGPGTRLTVL.

J is TRBJ2-1 and V is TRBV29-1; the match to TRBD2 covers 7 bases. V trimming: 7 bases; J trimming: 8 bases; junction bases outside the gene matches: 5. This CDR3 is 11 amino acids long. CDR1 is SQVTM and CDR2 is ANQGSEA in the germline V gene. The CDR3 DNA is TGCAGCGGACGACTAGCAGATGAGCAGTTCTTC. This translates into CSGRLADEQFF.

The chain recombines TRBV5-1 with TRBJ2-3; maybe TRBD2 (5 bases). V shed 4 bases and J shed 2 bases, with 11 bases lying between them. Germline CDR1 reads SGHRS; CDR2 reads YFSETQ. The CDR3 totals 14 residues. The CDR3 coding sequence is TGCGCCAGCAGCGACGGGGAAATCACAGATACGCAGTATTTT. Translated, it gives CASSDGEITDTQYF.